Listed below are T cell receptor beta chains from one sample, sequenced in a study. MiXCR, run by TCRdb on the 5' RACE reads, gives a single entry per CDR3 protein. The table records approximately 30,000 distinct CDR3 sequences, approximately 25% of them present only once. Sequencing was carried out using memory CD4+ T cells sorted from blood. The receptors were gathered from a female donor with breast cancer. Each CDR3 is given with its conserved first and last residue. A D gene is named only where the DNA matches it firmly. Rows may omit the clone size; those that give it use once, few, many or a size class.

j_call | d_call | v_call | clone_size | cdr3_aa | cdr3_nt
TRBJ2-7 | TRBD1 | TRBV15 | few | CATSLETGHEQYF | TGTGCCACCAGCCTAGAGACAGGGCACGAGCAGTACTTC
TRBJ2-1 | TRBD2 | TRBV20-1 | few | CSARTSGGKYNEQFF | TGCAGTGCTCGGACTAGCGGGGGAAAATACAATGAGCAGTTCTTC
TRBJ2-1 | TRBD2 | TRBV27 | . | CASNSGEPSYNEQFF | TGTGCCAGCAATAGCGGGGAACCATCCTACAATGAGCAGTTCTTC
TRBJ2-1 | TRBD2 | TRBV20-1 | few | CSASLKPGTRGGYNEQFF | TGCAGTGCTAGTCTCAAGCCGGGGACTAGAGGGGGTTACAATGAGCAGTTCTTC
TRBJ2-3 | . | TRBV7-9 | . | CASGPGSGTSTDTQYF | TGTGCCAGCGGCCCGGGCAGCGGCACTAGCACAGATACGCAGTATTTT
TRBJ2-7 | . | TRBV9 | many | CASSVAVSYEQYF | TGTGCCAGCAGCGTAGCGGTCTCCTACGAGCAGTACTTC
TRBJ2-2 | TRBD2 | TRBV7-3 | few | CASGRLAGGRNTGELFF | TGTGCCAGCGGCCGACTAGCGGGGGGTCGGAACACCGGGGAGCTGTTTTTT
TRBJ2-5 | . | TRBV28 | . | CASTLGGAQQYF | TGTGCCAGCACCCTAGGTGGGGCCCAGCAGTACTTC
TRBJ2-5 | . | TRBV28 | . | CASSLGHGQTLGETQYF | TGTGCCAGCAGCCTGGGGCACGGACAAACCTTAGGGGAGACCCAGTACTTC
TRBJ2-3 | . | TRBV7-9 | . | CASSPWGSYAQYF | TGTGCCAGCAGCCCGTGGGGTTCTTATGCGCAGTATTTT
TRBJ2-3 | . | TRBV27 | few | CASSFQRLGMEAYTQYF | TGTGCCAGCAGTTTCCAAAGACTAGGCATGGAGGCGTATACGCAGTATTTT
TRBJ2-1 | . | TRBV12-3/TRBV12-4 | few | CASVGGLEQFF | TGTGCCAGCGTAGGGGGACTTGAGCAGTTCTTC
TRBJ1-2 | . | TRBV5-6 | . | CASSFLAGVVYGYTF | TGTGCCAGCAGCTTCCTGGCAGGGGTGGTTTATGGCTACACCTTC
TRBJ1-6 | . | TRBV25-1 | few | CASSKGTGNNSPLHF | TGTGCCAGCAGTAAAGGGACGGGGAATAATTCACCCCTCCACTTT
TRBJ2-2 | . | TRBV6-5 | medium-sized | CASSYSGYTGELFF | TGTGCCAGCAGTTACTCTGGCTACACCGGGGAGCTGTTTTTT
TRBJ2-7 | TRBD2 | TRBV9 | many | CASSVAPGGSYEQYF | TGTGCCAGCAGCGTAGCCCCGGGGGGCTCCTACGAGCAGTACTTC
TRBJ2-7 | . | TRBV28 | few | CASSFRGQASYEQYF | TGTGCCAGCAGTTTTCGAGGACAAGCTTCGTACGAGCAGTACTTC
TRBJ1-5 | . | TRBV21-1 | . | CASAPRGPRWQPQHF | TGTGCCAGCGCCCCCAGGGGCCCCCGGTGGCAGCCCCAGCATTTT
TRBJ2-1 | TRBD2 | TRBV27 | many | CASSRPVAGVPYNEQFF | TGTGCCAGCAGTCGCCCCGTAGCGGGAGTCCCCTACAATGAGCAGTTCTTC
TRBJ2-7 | . | TRBV28 | many | CASSLAPIYREFYEQYF | TGTGCCAGCAGTTTGGCCCCCATTTATCGGGAGTTTTACGAGCAGTACTTC
TRBJ1-1 | . | TRBV29-1 | many | CSVERGWGTEAFF | TGCAGCGTTGAAAGGGGCTGGGGTACTGAAGCTTTCTTT
TRBJ2-6 | . | TRBV7-8 | . | CASSLRRGSGANVLTF | TGTGCCAGCAGCTTAAGAAGGGGTTCTGGGGCCAACGTCCTGACTTTC
TRBJ2-6 | . | TRBV4-3 | many | CASSQDSGANVLTF | TGCGCCAGCAGCCAAGACTCTGGGGCCAACGTCCTGACTTTC
TRBJ1-2 | . | TRBV6-5 | . | CASSTPGGFWGYTF | TGTGCCAGCAGTACCCCCGGGGGGTTTTGGGGCTACACCTTC
TRBJ2-1 | TRBD2 | TRBV7-9 | few | CASSSARTLAGGYNEQFF | TGTGCCAGCAGCTCCGCACGGACTCTAGCGGGAGGGTACAATGAGCAGTTCTTC
TRBJ2-7 | TRBD1 | TRBV6-1 | few | CASRRTGHYEQYF | TGTGCCAGCAGACGGACAGGGCACTACGAGCAGTACTTC
TRBJ1-1 | . | TRBV4-1 | . | CASSQQGTEAFF | TGCGCCAGCAGCCAACAGGGCACTGAAGCTTTCTTT
TRBJ2-7 | TRBD2 | TRBV20-1 | few | CSAKQLADNYEQYF | TGCAGTGCTAAGCAACTAGCGGACAACTACGAGCAGTACTTC
TRBJ1-5 | . | TRBV27 | few | CASSLPNQPQHF | TGTGCCAGCAGTTTACCCAATCAGCCCCAGCATTTT
TRBJ2-5 | TRBD2 | TRBV13 | few | CASSFRLTSGQETQYF | TGTGCCAGCAGCTTTCGGTTGACTAGCGGACAAGAGACCCAGTACTTC
TRBJ2-1 | . | TRBV4-1 | many | CASSPGLRGPYNEQFF | TGCGCCAGCAGCCCGGGGCTCCGGGGCCCTTACAATGAGCAGTTCTTC
TRBJ2-5 | . | TRBV7-9 | many | CASSSRDAQETQYF | TGTGCCAGCAGCTCCCGGGACGCCCAAGAGACCCAGTACTTC
TRBJ2-3 | . | TRBV11-2 | . | CASSSGLDTQYF | TGTGCCAGCAGCTCGGGACTCGATACGCAGTATTTT
TRBJ2-5 | . | TRBV20-1 | . | CSATLIVELWTQYF | TGCAGTGCGACCCTGATCGTAGAATTGTGGACCCAGTACTTC
TRBJ2-7 | . | TRBV4-1 | many | CASSQEVLGREQYF | TGCGCCAGCAGCCAAGAGGTTCTTGGCCGGGAGCAGTACTTC
TRBJ1-1 | . | TRBV7-3 | many | CASSRDGNTEAFF | TGTGCCAGCAGCCGGGACGGGAACACTGAAGCTTTCTTT
TRBJ2-5 | . | TRBV4-1 | few | CASSPRLGGETQYF | TGCGCCAGCAGCCCTCGACTAGGAGGGGAGACCCAGTACTTC
TRBJ2-7 | TRBD1 | TRBV27 | many | CASSLGQEIYEQYF | TGTGCCAGCAGTTTAGGACAGGAGATCTACGAGCAGTACTTC
TRBJ2-3 | . | TRBV7-6 | medium-sized | CASSLSPNLERGDTQYF | TGTGCCAGCAGCTTATCTCCTAACCTCGAGCGCGGAGATACGCAGTATTTT
TRBJ2-1 | TRBD1 | TRBV5-6 | . | CASSFGQGANEQFF | TGTGCCAGCAGCTTCGGGCAGGGGGCAAATGAGCAGTTCTTC
TRBJ2-2 | . | TRBV12-3/TRBV12-4 | few | CASSRGGELFF | TGTGCCAGCAGTCGCGGCGGGGAGCTGTTTTTT
TRBJ2-7 | TRBD1 | TRBV6-5 | . | CASSSTGGVNEQYF | TGTGCCAGCAGTTCAACAGGGGGAGTAAACGAGCAGTACTTC
TRBJ2-3 | . | TRBV27 | . | CASSLQQGFISTDTQYF | TGTGCCAGCAGTTTGCAACAGGGTTTCATCAGCACAGATACGCAGTATTTT
TRBJ2-7 | TRBD1 | TRBV28 | few | CASSYDREVDEQYF | TGTGCCAGCAGTTATGACAGGGAAGTAGACGAGCAGTACTTC
TRBJ2-7 | TRBD2 | TRBV20-1 | many | CSARRPTSSGYEQYF | TGCAGTGCTAGACGCCCGACTAGCAGTGGTTACGAGCAGTACTTC